This T cell receptor (beta chain) came from a study of blood T cell repertoires in COVID-19. Background on the study: Samples representing acute and convalescent COVID-19 were sourced from the United States, Italy and Spain.

Germline loops: CDR1 SGHTA, CDR2 FQGNSA. The CDR3 sequence is 13 residues long. V gave up 5 bases and J gave up 5 bases, with 10 bases separating them. Assay used: immunoSEQ multiplex PCR; TCRdb lists only in-frame clones, some missing. The sample records about 320,000 clones, about 87% being singletons. Those enrolled, adults aged roughly 18 to 100 years, came from 20 to 25 US areas. Which cohort a participant joined came from the clinical history participants gave. This receptor was identified in a woman between 18 and 29 years old who had recovered from COVID-19. The genes are TRBV7-2 and TRBJ1-5; D is possibly TRBD1 (6 bases). The sequencing input was PBMCs or T cells enriched from blood (not recorded which). CDR3 in amino acids: CASSQNRDQPQHF. CDR3 DNA sequence: TGTGCCAGCAGCCAAAACAGGGATCAGCCCCAGCATTTT.